This entry is about one T cell receptor (beta chain). This sample stems from a study of T cell responses to AZD1222 COVID-19 vaccine. Profiling relied on immunoSEQ multiplex PCR, and the TCRdb table lists in-frame clones only, not all of them. The sample shows 150,000 to 200,000 clones, 90% to 95% of them seen only once. The CDR3 is 14 amino acids. Trimming shortened V by 5 bases and J by 5 bases, and 15 bases separated the two germline ends. CDR1 and CDR2 from the germline V gene are MDHEN and SYDVKM. This clonotype was sampled from an adult who received the MenACWY meningococcal vaccine as a control. Sequenced here: peripheral blood, sampled 28 days after the second dose of the MenACWY control vaccine. J is TRBJ2-5 and V is TRBV28, with D possibly TRBD1 on 6 matching bases. The CDR3 sequence: CASSIIQGSETQYF. In DNA, the CDR3 is TGTGCCAGCAGTATAATACAGGGTTCGGAGACCCAGTACTTC.